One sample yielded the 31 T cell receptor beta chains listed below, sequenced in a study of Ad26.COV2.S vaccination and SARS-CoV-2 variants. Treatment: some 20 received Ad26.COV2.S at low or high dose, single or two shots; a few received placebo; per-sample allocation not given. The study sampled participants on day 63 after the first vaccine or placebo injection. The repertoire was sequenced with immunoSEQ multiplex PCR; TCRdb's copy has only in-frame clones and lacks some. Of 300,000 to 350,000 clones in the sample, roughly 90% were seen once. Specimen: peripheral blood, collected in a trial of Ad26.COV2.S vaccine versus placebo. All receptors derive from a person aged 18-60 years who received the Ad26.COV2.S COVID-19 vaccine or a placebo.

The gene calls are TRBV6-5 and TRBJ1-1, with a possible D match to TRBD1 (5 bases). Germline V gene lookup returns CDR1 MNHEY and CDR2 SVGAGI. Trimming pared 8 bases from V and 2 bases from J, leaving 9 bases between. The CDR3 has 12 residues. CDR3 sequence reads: CASERGNTEAFF. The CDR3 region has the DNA TGTGCCAGCGAACGGGGCAACACTGAAGCTTTCTTT.

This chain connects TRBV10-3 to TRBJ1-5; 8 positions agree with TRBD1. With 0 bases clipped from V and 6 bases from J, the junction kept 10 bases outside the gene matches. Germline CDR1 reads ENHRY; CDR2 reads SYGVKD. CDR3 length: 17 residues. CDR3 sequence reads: CAISESYLDRGFQPQHF. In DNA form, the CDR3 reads TGTGCCATCAGTGAGTCCTACCTTGACAGGGGTTTTCAGCCCCAGCATTTT.

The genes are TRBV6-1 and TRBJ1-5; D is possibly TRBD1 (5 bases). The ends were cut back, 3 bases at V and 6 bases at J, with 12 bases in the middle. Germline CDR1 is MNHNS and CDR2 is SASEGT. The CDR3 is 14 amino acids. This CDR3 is CASSDTGYGQPQHF. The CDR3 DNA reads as TGTGCCAGCAGTGACACAGGTTACGGTCAGCCCCAGCATTTT.

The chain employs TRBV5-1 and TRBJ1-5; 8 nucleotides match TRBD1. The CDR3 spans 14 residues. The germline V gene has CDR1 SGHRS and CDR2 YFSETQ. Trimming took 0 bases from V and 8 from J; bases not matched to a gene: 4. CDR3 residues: CASSLDRGSEPQHF. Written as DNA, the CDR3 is TGCGCCAGCAGCTTGGACAGGGGGAGTGAGCCCCAGCATTTT.

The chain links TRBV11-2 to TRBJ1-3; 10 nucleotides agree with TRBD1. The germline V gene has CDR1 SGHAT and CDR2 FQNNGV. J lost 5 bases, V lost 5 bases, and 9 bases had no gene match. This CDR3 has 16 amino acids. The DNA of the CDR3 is TGTGCCAGCAGCCCGACCGGGACAGGGGATCGAAACACCATATATTTT. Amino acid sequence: CASSPTGTGDRNTIYF.

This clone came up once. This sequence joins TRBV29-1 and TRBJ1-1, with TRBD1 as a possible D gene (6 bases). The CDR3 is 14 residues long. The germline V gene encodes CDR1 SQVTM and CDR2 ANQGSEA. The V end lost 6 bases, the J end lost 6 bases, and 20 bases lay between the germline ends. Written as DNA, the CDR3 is TGCAGCGTGCGACAGGTACTTCTGATCGCTGAAGCTTTCTTT. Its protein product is CSVRQVLLIAEAFF.

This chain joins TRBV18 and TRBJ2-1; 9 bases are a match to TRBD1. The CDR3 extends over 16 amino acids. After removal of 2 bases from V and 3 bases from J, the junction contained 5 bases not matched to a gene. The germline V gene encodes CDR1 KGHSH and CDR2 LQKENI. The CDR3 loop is CASSPTRDRVYNEQFF. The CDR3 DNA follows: TGTGCCAGCTCACCAACCCGGGACAGGGTCTACAATGAGCAGTTCTTC. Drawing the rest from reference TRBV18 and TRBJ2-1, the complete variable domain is NAGVMQNPRHLVRRRGQEARLRCSPMKGHSHVYWYRQLPEEGLKFMVYLQKENIIDESGMPKERFSAEFPKEGPSILRIQQVVRGDSAAYFCASSPTRDRVYNEQFFGPGTRLTVL.

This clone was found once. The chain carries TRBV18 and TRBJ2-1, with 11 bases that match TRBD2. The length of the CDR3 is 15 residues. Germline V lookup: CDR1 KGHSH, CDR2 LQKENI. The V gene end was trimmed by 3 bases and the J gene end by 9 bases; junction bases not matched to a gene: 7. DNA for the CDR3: TGTGCCAGCTCACCCAAGACTAGCGGGACGAGTGAGCAGTTCTTC. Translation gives CASSPKTSGTSEQFF.

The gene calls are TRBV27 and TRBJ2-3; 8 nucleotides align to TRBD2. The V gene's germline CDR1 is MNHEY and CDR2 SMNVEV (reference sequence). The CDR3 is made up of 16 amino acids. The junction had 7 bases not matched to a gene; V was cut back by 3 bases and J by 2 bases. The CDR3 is CASSFGAGDFTDTQYF. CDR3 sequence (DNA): TGTGCCAGCAGTTTTGGAGCGGGAGACTTCACAGATACGCAGTATTTT.

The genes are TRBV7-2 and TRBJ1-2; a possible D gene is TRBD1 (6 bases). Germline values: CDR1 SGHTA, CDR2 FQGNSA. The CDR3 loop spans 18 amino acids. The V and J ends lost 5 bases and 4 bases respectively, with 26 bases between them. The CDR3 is CASSATTLTLRGAYGYTF. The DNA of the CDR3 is TGTGCCAGCAGCGCCACCACCTTAACACTTCGGGGGGCCTATGGCTACACCTTC.

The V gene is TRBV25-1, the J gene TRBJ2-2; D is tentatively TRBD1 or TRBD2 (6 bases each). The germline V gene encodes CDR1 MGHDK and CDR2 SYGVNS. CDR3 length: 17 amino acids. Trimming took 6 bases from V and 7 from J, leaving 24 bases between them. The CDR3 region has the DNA TGTGCCAGCAGCGATGATCGGGGGCCTGCCTTCGGCGGGGAGCTGTTTTTT. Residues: CASSDDRGPAFGGELFF.

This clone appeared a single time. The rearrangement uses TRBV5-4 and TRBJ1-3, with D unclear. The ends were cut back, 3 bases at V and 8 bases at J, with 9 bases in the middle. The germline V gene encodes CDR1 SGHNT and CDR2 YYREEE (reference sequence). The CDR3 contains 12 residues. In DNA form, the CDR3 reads TGTGCCAGCAGCTATATGTCGGACACCATATATTTT. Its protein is CASSYMSDTIYF. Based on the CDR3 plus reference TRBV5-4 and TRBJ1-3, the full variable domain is ETGVTQSPTHLIKTRGQQVTLRCSSQSGHNTVSWYQQALGQGPQFIFQYYREEENGRGNFPPRFSGLQFPNYSSELNVNALELDDSALYLCASSYMSDTIYFGEGSWLTVV.

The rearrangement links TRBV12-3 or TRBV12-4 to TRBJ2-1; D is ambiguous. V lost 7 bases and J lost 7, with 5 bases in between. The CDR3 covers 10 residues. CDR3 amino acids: CASMGNEQFF. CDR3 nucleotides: TGTGCCAGCATGGGAAATGAGCAGTTCTTC.

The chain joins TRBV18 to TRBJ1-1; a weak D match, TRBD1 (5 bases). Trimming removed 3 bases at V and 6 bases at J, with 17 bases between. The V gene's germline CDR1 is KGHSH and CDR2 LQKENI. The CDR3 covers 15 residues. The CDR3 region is CASSPELLRAPEAFF. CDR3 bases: TGTGCCAGCTCACCTGAGCTACTCAGGGCCCCTGAAGCTTTCTTT.

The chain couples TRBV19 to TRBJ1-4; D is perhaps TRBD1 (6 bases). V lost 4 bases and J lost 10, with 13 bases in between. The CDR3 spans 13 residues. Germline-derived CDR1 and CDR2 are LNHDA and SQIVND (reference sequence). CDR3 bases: TGTGCCAGTAGTAATCAGGGACAAGGAAAACTGTTTTTT. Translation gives CASSNQGQGKLFF.

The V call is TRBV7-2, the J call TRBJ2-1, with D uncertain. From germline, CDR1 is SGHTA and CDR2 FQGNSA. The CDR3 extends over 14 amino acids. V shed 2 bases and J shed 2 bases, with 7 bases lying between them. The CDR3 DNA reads TGTGCCAGCAGCTTAACATCAACCTACAATGAGCAGTTCTTC. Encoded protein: CASSLTSTYNEQFF.

DNA of the CDR3: TGTGCCAGCAGCGTAGAGGTCCTCATCCCCGACGGGGAGCTGTTTTTT. This translates into CASSVEVLIPDGELFF. The chain joins TRBV9 to TRBJ2-2; D not certain. CDR3 length: 16 residues. V dropped 0 bases and J dropped 7 bases, with 16 bases sitting between them. Germline CDR1 SGDLS, CDR2 YYNGEE.

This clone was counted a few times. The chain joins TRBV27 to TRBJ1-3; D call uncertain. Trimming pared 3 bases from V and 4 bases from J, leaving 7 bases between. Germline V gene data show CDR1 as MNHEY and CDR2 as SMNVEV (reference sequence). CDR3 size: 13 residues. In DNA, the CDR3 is TGTGCCAGCAGTTTCTACGGAGGAAACACCATATATTTT. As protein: CASSFYGGNTIYF.

Here the CDR3 DNA reads TGTGCCAGCAGCTCCGGACAGCTTTTACCCCAGCATTTT. It codes for CASSSGQLLPQHF. The chain combines TRBV7-8 with TRBJ1-5, with D maybe TRBD1 (6 bases). Germline-derived CDR1 and CDR2 are SGHVS and FQNEAQ. V gave up 4 bases and J gave up 10 bases, with 14 bases separating them. The CDR3 is 13 amino acids.

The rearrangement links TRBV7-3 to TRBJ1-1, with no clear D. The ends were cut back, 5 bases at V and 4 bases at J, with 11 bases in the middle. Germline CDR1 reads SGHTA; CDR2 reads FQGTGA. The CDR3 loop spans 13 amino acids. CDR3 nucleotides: TGTGCCAGCAGCAGCCGGGCCGCCACTGAAGCTTTCTTT. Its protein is CASSSRAATEAFF.

The CDR3 region has the DNA TGTGCCAGCGCCGCCGGGGACTATGGCTACACCTTC. Its protein product is CASAAGDYGYTF. V and J are TRBV9 and TRBJ1-2; D unclear. V lost 7 bases to trimming and J lost 3 bases, with 10 bases between them. CDR1 is SGDLS and CDR2 is YYNGEE in the germline V gene. This CDR3 spans 12 amino acids.

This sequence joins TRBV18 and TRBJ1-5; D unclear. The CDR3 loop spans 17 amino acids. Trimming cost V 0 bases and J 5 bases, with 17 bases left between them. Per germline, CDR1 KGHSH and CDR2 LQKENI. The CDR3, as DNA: TGTGCCAGCTCACCACCAGGTAGACTACAAAGTCATCAGCCCCAGCATTTT. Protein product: CASSPPGRLQSHQPQHF.

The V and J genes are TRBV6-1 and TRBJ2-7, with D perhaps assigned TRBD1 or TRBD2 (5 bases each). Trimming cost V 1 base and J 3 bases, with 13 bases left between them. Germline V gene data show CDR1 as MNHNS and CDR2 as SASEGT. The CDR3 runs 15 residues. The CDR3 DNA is TGTGCCAGCAGTGAAGGTCCGGGACGGATCTACGAGCAGTACGTC. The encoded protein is CASSEGPGRIYEQYV.

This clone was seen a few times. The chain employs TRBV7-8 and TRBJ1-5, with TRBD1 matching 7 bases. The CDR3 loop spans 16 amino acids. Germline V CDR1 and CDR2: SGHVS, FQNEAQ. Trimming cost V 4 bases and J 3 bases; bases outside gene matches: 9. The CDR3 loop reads CASSWTGTAFNQPQHF. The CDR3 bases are TGTGCCAGCAGCTGGACCGGGACAGCCTTCAATCAGCCCCAGCATTTT.

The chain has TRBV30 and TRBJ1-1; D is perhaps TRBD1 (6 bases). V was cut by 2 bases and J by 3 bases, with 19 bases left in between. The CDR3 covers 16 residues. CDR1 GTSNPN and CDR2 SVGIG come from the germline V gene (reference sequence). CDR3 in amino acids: CAWSSAGGAGDTEAFF. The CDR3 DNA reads TGTGCCTGGAGTAGCGCGGGAGGGGCAGGGGACACTGAAGCTTTCTTT.

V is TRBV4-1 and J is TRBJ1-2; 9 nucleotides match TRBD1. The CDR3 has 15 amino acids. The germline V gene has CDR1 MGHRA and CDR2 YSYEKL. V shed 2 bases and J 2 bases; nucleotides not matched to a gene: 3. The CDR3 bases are TGCGCCAGCAGCCAAAGGGACAGGGTGAACTATGGCTACACCTTC. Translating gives CASSQRDRVNYGYTF.

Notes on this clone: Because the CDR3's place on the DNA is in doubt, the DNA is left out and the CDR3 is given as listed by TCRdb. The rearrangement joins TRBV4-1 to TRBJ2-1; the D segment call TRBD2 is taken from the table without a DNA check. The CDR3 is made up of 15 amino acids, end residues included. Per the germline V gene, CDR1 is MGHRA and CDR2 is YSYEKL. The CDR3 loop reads CASSLHFGEGTGEFF.

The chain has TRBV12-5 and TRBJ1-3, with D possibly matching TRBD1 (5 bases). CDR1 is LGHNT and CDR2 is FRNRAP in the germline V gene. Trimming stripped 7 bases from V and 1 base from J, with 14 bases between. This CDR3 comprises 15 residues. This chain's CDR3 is CASATGEGSGNTIYF. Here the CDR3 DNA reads TGTGCTAGTGCTACGGGGGAGGGATCTGGAAACACCATATATTTT.

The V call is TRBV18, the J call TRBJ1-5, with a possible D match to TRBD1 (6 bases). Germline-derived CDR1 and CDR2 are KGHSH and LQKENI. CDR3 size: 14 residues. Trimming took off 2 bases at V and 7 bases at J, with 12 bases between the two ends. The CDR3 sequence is CASSPNREGQPQHF. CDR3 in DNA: TGTGCCAGCTCACCAAACAGGGAAGGACAGCCCCAGCATTTT.

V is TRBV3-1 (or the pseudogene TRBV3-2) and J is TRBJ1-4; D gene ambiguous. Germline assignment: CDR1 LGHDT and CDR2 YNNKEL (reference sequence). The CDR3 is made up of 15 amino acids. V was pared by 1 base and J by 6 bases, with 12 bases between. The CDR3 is CASSQGTGSYEKLFF. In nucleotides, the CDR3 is TGTGCCAGCAGCCAAGGAACTGGGTCGTATGAAAAACTGTTTTTT.

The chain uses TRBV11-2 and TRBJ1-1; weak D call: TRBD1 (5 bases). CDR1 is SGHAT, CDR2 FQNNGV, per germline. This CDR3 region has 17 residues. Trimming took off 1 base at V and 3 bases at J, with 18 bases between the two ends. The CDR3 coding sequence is TGTGCCAGCAGCTTAGGCCTGGGGACGGGGGTGCACACTGAAGCTTTCTTT. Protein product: CASSLGLGTGVHTEAFF.